This T cell receptor (beta chain) is drawn from a study of metastatic and nonmetastatic thyroid tumors (dated by TCRdb to the early 2020s). For the study in its entirety: For patients with malignant and with benign thyroid disease, the researchers compared repertoires between peripheral blood samples and tumor or nodule tissue samples.

The study at large found these results: TCR beta diversity was reported as significantly higher in malignant tumors than in benign nodules, in both blood and tumor samples.

CDR1 and CDR2 were assigned from the germline V gene as WSHSY and SAAADI. The CDR3 holds 14 amino acids from the cysteine to the phenylalanine. CDR3 DNA only is kept here, 42 bases in frame from base 1. The germline ends are 10 bases apart after V is trimmed by 7 bases and J by 0 bases. Receptor amplification or capture employed PCR. The instrument given in TCRdb is Illumina HiSeq 4000. The TCR beta-chain CDR3 region of each patient was profiled by high-throughput sequencing. Per the original workflow: The researchers built a classifier to tell apart papillary thyroid cancer patients with distant metastasis, based on CDR3 differences among clinicopathological groups. Repertoire diversity was assessed with the Shannon index, and tumor-blood repertoire similarity with the Morisita-Horn index. The public sequencing data were trimmed at Q25 with fastp and processed into clonotypes with MiXCR by TCRdb, which kept only in-frame beta chains. V and J calls and clone size were set by TCRdb, not the authors. A total of roughly 81,000 clones appear in this sample, roughly 8.6% of them only once. 8.8% of the sample belongs to the ten largest clones.

Before undergoing thyroid surgery, none of the patients had been given any kind of treatment. Using T-cell receptor beta sequencing, the study looked back at clinical samples from patients collected from about 2011 to 2019. Details on this clone: Its antigen is not yet known. Base qualities were left out, and no much larger clone turns up one base away.

Sequencing was performed on blood. The clonotype comes from a female donor with papillary thyroid cancer or a benign thyroid nodule (not recorded which). Some clones in this sample may be carry-over from other donors' samples. The chain is made from TRBV10-2 and TRBJ1-5, with no confidently assigned D gene. The CDR3: CASKAGASNQPQHF. The nucleotide sequence reads TGCGCCAGCAAGGCAGGCGCTAGCAATCAGCCCCAGCATTTT.